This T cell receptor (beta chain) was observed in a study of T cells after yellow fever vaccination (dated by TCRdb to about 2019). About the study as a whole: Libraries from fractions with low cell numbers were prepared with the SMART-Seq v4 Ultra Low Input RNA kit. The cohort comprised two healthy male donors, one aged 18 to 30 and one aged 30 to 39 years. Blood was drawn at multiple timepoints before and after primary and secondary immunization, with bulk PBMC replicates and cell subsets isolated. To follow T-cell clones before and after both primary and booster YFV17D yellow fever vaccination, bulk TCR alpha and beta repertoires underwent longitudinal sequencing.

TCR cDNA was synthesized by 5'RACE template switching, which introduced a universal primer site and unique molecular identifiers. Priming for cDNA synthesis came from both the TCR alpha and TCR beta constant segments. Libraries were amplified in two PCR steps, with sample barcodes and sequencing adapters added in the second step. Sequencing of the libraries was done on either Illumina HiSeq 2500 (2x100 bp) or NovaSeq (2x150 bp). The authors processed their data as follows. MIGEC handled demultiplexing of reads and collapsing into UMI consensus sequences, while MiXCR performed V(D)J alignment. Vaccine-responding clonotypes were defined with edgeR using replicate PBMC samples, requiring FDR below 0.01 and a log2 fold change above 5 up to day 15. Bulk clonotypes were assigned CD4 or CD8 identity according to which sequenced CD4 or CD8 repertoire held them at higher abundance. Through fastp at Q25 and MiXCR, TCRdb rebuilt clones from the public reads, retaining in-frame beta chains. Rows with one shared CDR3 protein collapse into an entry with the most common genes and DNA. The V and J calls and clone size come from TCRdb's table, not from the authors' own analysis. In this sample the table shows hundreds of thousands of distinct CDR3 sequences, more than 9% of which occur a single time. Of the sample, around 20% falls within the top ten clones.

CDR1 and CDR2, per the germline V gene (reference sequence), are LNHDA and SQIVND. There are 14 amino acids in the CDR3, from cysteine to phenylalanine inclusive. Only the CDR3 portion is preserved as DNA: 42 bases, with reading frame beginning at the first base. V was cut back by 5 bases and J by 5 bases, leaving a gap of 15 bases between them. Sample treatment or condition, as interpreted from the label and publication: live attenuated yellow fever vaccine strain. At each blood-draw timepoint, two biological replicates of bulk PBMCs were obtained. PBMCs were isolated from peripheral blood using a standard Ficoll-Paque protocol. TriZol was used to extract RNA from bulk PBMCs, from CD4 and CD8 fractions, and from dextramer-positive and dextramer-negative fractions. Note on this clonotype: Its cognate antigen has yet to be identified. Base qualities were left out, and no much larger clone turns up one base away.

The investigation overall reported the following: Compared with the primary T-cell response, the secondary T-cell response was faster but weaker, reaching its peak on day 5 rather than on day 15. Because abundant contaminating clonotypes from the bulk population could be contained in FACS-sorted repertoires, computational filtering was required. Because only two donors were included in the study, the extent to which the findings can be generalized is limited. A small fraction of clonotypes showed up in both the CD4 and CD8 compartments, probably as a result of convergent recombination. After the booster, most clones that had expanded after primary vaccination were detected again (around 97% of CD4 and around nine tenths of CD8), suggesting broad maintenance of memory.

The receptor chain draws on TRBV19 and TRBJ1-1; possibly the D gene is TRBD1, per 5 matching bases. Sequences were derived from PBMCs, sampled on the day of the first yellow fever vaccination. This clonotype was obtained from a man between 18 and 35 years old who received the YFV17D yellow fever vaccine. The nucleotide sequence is TGTGCCAGTAGTTTGTTGCCAGGGTATACTGAAGCTTTCTTT. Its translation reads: CASSLLPGYTEAFF.